This TCR beta chain appears in the sequencing data of a study of CD8+CD57+ T cells in acquired aplastic anemia. Overall study: Sorted cells (CD4+ and CD8+) yielded DNA amounts that averaged about 2.9 ug. The average read count for CD4+ cells in healthy donors was some 11 million.

This clonotype was observed a handful of times. Its specificity is unknown. Findings and caveats of the study: Significance was not reached for CD8+ Simpson's diversity between patients and controls. Between patients and controls, around 31 CD8+ CDR3 sequences were found in common.

Profiling of TCR beta VDJ combinations and CDR3 sequences used genomic DNA as template. TCRdb analysed the reads with MiXCR anew, one entry per CDR3 protein. There are some 140,000 distinct CDR3 sequences in the sample; roughly 40% occur only once, and 8.4% lies in the top ten. CDR1 is SNHLY and CDR2 is FYNNEI in the germline V gene. The CDR3 loop spans 13 amino acids. The V gene lost 7 bases and the J gene lost 7 bases, with 11 bases spanning the gap. Source material: sorted CD4+, CD8+, or CD8+CD57+ T cells (not recorded which) from PBMCs. The TCR originated in a human donor in good health, serving as a control. The chain has TRBV2 and TRBJ1-6; D is uncertain. For the CDR3, the DNA is TGTGCCAGCAAACCCACGGCCAATTCACCCCTCCACTTT. Translating gives CASKPTANSPLHF.